These 11 T cell receptor beta chains share one sample of origin, sequenced in a study of blood T cell repertoires in COVID-19. Using immunoSEQ multiplex PCR, the repertoire was profiled, and TCRdb retains in-frame clones only, with some absent. The sample lists approximately 140,000 clones; about 86% were seen once. Sequencing used peripheral blood. These receptors were obtained from a woman between 40 and 55 years old with acute or convalescent COVID-19.

The chain is built from TRBV6-5 and TRBJ1-5; TRBD1 might be the D (5 bases). The CDR3 length is 14 residues. V was cut by 5 bases and J by 5 bases, with 13 bases left in between. CDR1 is MNHEY and CDR2 is SVGAGI in the germline V gene. As DNA, the CDR3 is TGTGCCAGCAGTATGACGGGGGGTTATCAGCCCCAGCATTTT. Amino acids: CASSMTGGYQPQHF.

This clone was found once. The chain recombines TRBV10-3 with TRBJ1-4, with 7 bases matching TRBD1. The V and J ends lost 10 bases and 5 bases, in that order; junction bases with no gene match: 13. This CDR3 contains 15 residues. Germline V gene lookup returns CDR1 ENHRY and CDR2 SYGVKD. This CDR3 is CATSGSGGRNEKLFF. CDR3 DNA sequence: TGTGCCACCTCGGGCTCAGGGGGGAGAAATGAAAAACTGTTTTTT.

The chain is built from TRBV6-2 or TRBV6-3 and TRBJ1-6, with D unclear. The V gene's germline CDR1 is MNHEY and CDR2 SVGEGT. Trimming cost V 4 bases and J 9 bases, with 13 bases left between them. The CDR3 runs to 14 residues. CDR3 region: CASSLIGRGSPLHF. The CDR3 nucleotides read TGTGCCAGCAGTTTAATAGGGAGAGGTTCACCCCTCCACTTT.

The chain uses TRBV5-1 and TRBJ1-1; D possibly corresponds to TRBD1 (6 bases). Trimming pared 4 bases from V and 5 bases from J, leaving 12 bases between. The CDR3 length is 13 residues. Germline CDR1 is SGHRS and CDR2 is YFSETQ. CDR3 in DNA: TGCGCCAGCAGCAACAAACAGGGTACTGAAGCTTTCTTT. Encoded protein: CASSNKQGTEAFF.

The V gene is TRBV4-3, the J gene TRBJ1-2, with 10 bases that match TRBD1. The V segment lost 2 bases and the J segment 2 bases; nucleotides outside the gene matches: 11. The CDR3 covers 18 residues. Germline V gene lookup returns CDR1 LGHNA and CDR2 YSLEER. The CDR3 DNA is TGCGCCAGCAGCCAACACCGGGACAGGGGCCCCTTAAACTATGGCTACACCTTC. Residues: CASSQHRDRGPLNYGYTF.

The chain is built from TRBV4-3 and TRBJ2-3; D ambiguous. The germline V gene has CDR1 LGHNA and CDR2 YSLEER. Trimming took 1 base from V and 6 from J, leaving 5 bases between them. This CDR3 has 12 amino acids. The CDR3: CASSQGGDTQYF. The CDR3 coding sequence is TGCGCCAGCAGCCAAGGAGGCGATACGCAGTATTTT.

The rearrangement joins TRBV3-1 (or the pseudogene TRBV3-2) to TRBJ1-1; TRBD1 matches 7 bases. CDR3 size: 13 residues. In germline, CDR1 is LGHDT, CDR2 YNNKEL (reference sequence). V shed 5 bases and J 4 bases; nucleotides not matched to a gene: 4. The CDR3, as DNA: TGTGCCAGCAGCACCGACAGGGCCACTGAAGCTTTCTTT. Its protein is CASSTDRATEAFF.

This chain links TRBV27 with TRBJ1-5; TRBD1 might be the D (5 bases). The CDR3 is 14 residues long. From germline, CDR1 is MNHEY and CDR2 SMNVEV (reference sequence). The V gene lost 4 bases and the J gene lost 3 bases, with 10 bases spanning the gap. DNA for the CDR3: TGTGCCAGCAGTTCTCCGGGACTCAATCAGCCCCAGCATTTT. This codes for CASSSPGLNQPQHF.

This clone has only one observation. V gene TRBV19 combines with J gene TRBJ1-1, with TRBD1 matching 7 bases. Germline V CDR1 and CDR2: LNHDA, SQIVND (reference sequence). The junction had 7 bases not matched to a gene; V was cut back by 4 bases and J by 5 bases. The CDR3 has 14 amino acids. The CDR3 spells CASSRGQLGTEAFF. Written as DNA, the CDR3 is TGTGCCAGTAGTAGGGGACAGCTGGGAACTGAAGCTTTCTTT.

This clone showed up just a few times. V usage is TRBV2 and J usage is TRBJ1-3; D perhaps matches TRBD1 (5 bases). Trimming left V 4 bases short and J 4 bases short, with 11 bases between. CDR1 and CDR2 (germline): SNHLY, FYNNEI. CDR3 length: 14 amino acids. The CDR3 loop reads CASSGEGTGNTIYF. The CDR3 DNA reads as TGTGCCAGCAGTGGGGAGGGGACCGGAAACACCATATATTTT. Drawing the rest from reference TRBV2 and TRBJ1-3, the complete variable domain is EPEVTQTPSHQVTQMGQEVILRCVPISNHLYFYWYRQILGQKVEFLVSFYNNEISEKSEIFDDQFSVERPDGSNFTLKIRSTKLEDSAMYFCASSGEGTGNTIYFGEGSWLTVV.

The CDR3 sequence is CASNANRQGAFF. In nucleotides, the CDR3 is TGTGCCAGTAACGCAAATCGGCAGGGAGCTTTCTTT. V gene TRBV19 combines with J gene TRBJ1-1, with D tentatively TRBD1 (5 bases). The CDR3 sequence is 12 residues long. Trimming removed 7 bases from V and 10 bases from J, with 16 bases in between. Germline loops: CDR1 LNHDA, CDR2 SQIVND (reference sequence).